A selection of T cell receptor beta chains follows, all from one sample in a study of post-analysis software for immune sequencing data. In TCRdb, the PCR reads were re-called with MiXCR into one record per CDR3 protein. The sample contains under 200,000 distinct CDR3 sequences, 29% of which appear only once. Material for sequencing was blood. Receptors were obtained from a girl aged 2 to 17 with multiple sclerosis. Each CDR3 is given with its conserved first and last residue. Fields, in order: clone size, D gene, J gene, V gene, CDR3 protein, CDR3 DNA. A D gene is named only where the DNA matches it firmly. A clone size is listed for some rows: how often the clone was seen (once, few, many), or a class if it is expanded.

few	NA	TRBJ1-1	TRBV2	CASSKDMNTEAFF	TGTGCCAGCAGCAAGGACATGAACACTGAAGCTTTCTTT
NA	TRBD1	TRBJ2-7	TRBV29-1	CSVTGQGALTSSYEQYF	TGCAGCGTCACGGGACAGGGGGCACTTACCAGCTCCTACGAGCAGTACTTC
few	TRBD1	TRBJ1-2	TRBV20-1	CSAPHRGSGGYTF	TGCAGTGCACCGCACAGGGGATCGGGTGGCTACACCTTC
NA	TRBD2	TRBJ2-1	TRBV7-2	CASSLRPSGPYNEQFF	TGTGCCAGCAGCTTAAGGCCTAGCGGGCCCTACAATGAGCAGTTCTTC
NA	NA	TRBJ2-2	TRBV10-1	CASSDRQITGELFF	TGCGCCAGCAGTGACAGACAGATAACCGGGGAGCTGTTTTTT
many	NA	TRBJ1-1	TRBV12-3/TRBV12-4	CASSLGLNTEAFF	TGTGCCAGCAGTTTAGGGCTAAACACTGAAGCTTTCTTT
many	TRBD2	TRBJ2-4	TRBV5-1	CASSLLAGLAKNIQYF	TGCGCCAGCAGCTTGCTAGCGGGGCTAGCCAAAAACATTCAGTACTTC
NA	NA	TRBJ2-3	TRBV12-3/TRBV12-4	CASSSRGQRSTDTQYF	TGTGCCAGCAGTTCCCGGGGCCAGCGGAGCACAGATACGCAGTATTTT
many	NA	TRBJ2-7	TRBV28	CASSSPRVSSYEQYF	TGTGCCAGCAGTTCCCCTCGGGTTAGCTCCTACGAGCAGTACTTC
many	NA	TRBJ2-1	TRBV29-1	CSVERGSEQFF	TGCAGCGTTGAACGGGGTTCCGAGCAGTTCTTC
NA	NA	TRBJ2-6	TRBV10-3	CAISASGSGANVLTF	TGTGCCATCAGTGCTTCAGGGTCTGGGGCCAACGTCCTGACTTTC
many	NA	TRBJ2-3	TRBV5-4	CASTNASTDTQYF	TGTGCCAGCACCAACGCTAGCACAGATACGCAGTATTTT
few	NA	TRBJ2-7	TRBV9	CASSVVPSLGDKGYEQYF	TGTGCCAGCAGCGTAGTTCCGAGCCTGGGGGATAAAGGATACGAGCAGTACTTC
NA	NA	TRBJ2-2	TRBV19	CASSRSAGHRYTGELFF	TGTGCCAGTAGTCGCTCGGCAGGCCATCGTTACACCGGGGAGCTGTTTTTT
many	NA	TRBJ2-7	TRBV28	CASSFLDRPSSYEQYF	TGTGCCAGCAGTTTCCTCGACAGGCCATCCTCCTACGAGCAGTACTTC
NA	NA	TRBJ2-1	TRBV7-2	CASSTQKYNEQFF	TGTGCCAGCAGCACACAGAAGTACAATGAGCAGTTCTTC
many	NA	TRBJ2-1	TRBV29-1	CSVAQGAEEQFF	TGCAGCGTCGCCCAAGGGGCAGAAGAGCAGTTCTTC
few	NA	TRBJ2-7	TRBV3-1	CASSQRGRGFEQYF	TGTGCCAGCAGCCAGAGGGGGCGGGGGTTCGAGCAGTACTTC
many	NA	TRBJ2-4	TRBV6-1	CASTEAKAKNIQYF	TGTGCTAGTACGGAGGCCAAGGCCAAAAACATTCAGTACTTC
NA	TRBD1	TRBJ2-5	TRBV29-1	CSVDGTGAQETQYF	TGCAGCGTTGATGGGACAGGGGCGCAAGAGACCCAGTACTTC
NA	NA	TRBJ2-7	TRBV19	CASQLDNSYEQYF	TGTGCCAGCCAGCTAGATAACTCCTACGAGCAGTACTTC
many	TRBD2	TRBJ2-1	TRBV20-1	CSMRESYNEQFF	TGCAGTATGCGGGAGTCCTACAATGAGCAGTTCTTC
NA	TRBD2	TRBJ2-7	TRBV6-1	CASSEEGLAGFYEQYF	TGTGCCAGCAGTGAAGAGGGCCTAGCGGGGTTTTACGAGCAGTACTTC
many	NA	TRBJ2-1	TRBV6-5	CASSSLSREQFF	TGTGCCAGCAGTTCTTTATCTAGGGAGCAGTTCTTC
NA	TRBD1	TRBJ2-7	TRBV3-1	CASSPRTGASHEQYF	TGTGCCAGCAGCCCTAGGACAGGGGCCAGCCACGAGCAGTACTTC
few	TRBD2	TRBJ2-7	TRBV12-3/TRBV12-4	CASSFPPTSGGATYEQYF	TGTGCCAGCAGTTTCCCCCCGACTAGCGGGGGGGCTACCTACGAGCAGTACTTC
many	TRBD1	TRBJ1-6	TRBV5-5	CASSLRDRGNSPLHF	TGTGCCAGCAGCCTCCGGGACAGGGGGAATTCACCCCTCCACTTT
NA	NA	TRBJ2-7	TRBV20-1	CGARELGNEQYF	TGCGGTGCTAGAGAACTAGGGAATGAGCAGTACTTC
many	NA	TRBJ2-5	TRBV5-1	CASSSEGTGEKTQYF	TGCGCCAGCAGCTCCGAAGGTACAGGAGAGAAGACCCAGTACTTC
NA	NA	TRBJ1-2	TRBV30	CAWSLTYGYTF	TGTGCCTGGAGTTTAACGTATGGCTACACCTTC
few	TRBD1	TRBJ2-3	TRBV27	CASSKTGATDTQYF	TGTGCCAGCAGTAAGACAGGGGCCACAGATACGCAGTATTTT
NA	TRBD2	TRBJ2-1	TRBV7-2	CASSLGGSGGPYNEQFF	TGTGCCAGCAGCTTAGGGGGTAGCGGGGGTCCCTACAATGAGCAGTTCTTC
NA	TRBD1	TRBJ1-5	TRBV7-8	CASSLARQGASFQPQHF	TGTGCCAGCAGCTTGGCGAGACAGGGGGCCAGCTTTCAGCCCCAGCATTTT
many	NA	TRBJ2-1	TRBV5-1	CASSLYAEQFF	TGCGCCAGCAGCTTGTATGCTGAGCAGTTCTTC
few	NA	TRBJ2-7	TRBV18	CASSPSGTGYEQYF	TGTGCCAGCTCACCTAGCGGAACGGGCTACGAGCAGTACTTC
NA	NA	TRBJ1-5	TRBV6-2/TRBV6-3	CASKVGPNQPQHF	TGTGCCAGCAAGGTGGGCCCCAATCAGCCCCAGCATTTT
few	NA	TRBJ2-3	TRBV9	CASTRGQPGPYSTQYF	TGTGCCAGCACGCGAGGACAGCCAGGGCCCTATAGTACGCAGTATTTT
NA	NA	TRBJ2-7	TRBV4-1	CASSQDFGSTSYEQYF	TGCGCCAGCAGCCAAGATTTTGGTTCAACTTCCTACGAGCAGTACTTC
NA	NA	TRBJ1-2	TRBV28	CASRSAIVGSGYGYTF	TGTGCCAGCAGAAGTGCGATCGTGGGCTCCGGCTATGGCTACACCTTC
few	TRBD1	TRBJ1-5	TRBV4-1	CASSLYGGQAPNSNQPQHF	TGCGCCAGCAGCCTCTACGGGGGACAGGCACCAAATAGCAATCAGCCCCAGCATTTT